This is a list of T cell receptor beta chains from one sample in a study of blood T cell repertoires in COVID-19. Libraries were prepared by immunoSEQ multiplex PCR; TCRdb keeps only in-frame clonotypes and omits some of them. The profile shows approximately 220,000 clones, 83% of them singletons. Input material: PBMCs or T cells enriched from blood (not recorded which). The origin of the receptors is a woman between 40 and 50 years old who had been exposed to COVID-19. The CDR3 runs from the conserved cysteine through the conserved F or W. Fields, in order: D gene, clone size, V gene, J gene, CDR3 protein, CDR3 DNA. The D gene is left open where the match is weak. Clone size, where shown, is once, few, many, or a class for clones that have expanded.

d_call: TRBD1
clone_size: NA
v_call: TRBV7-6
j_call: TRBJ1-2
cdr3_aa: CASSLAGTGLHGYTF
cdr3_nt: TGTGCCAGCAGCTTAGCGGGGACAGGTTTGCATGGCTACACCTTC

d_call: TRBD1
clone_size: NA
v_call: TRBV6-5
j_call: TRBJ1-5
cdr3_aa: CASSSRDRSNQPQHF
cdr3_nt: TGTGCCAGCAGTTCCCGGGACAGGTCTAATCAGCCCCAGCATTTT

d_call: NA
clone_size: few
v_call: TRBV28
j_call: TRBJ1-1
cdr3_aa: CASRSTPGVTEAFF
cdr3_nt: TGTGCCAGCAGGTCGACCCCCGGGGTAACTGAAGCTTTCTTT

d_call: TRBD2
clone_size: few
v_call: TRBV5-1
j_call: TRBJ2-3
cdr3_aa: CASSRLAGSPSTDTQYF
cdr3_nt: TGCGCCAGCAGTCGACTAGCGGGGAGCCCTAGCACAGATACGCAGTATTTT

d_call: NA
clone_size: NA
v_call: TRBV12-5
j_call: TRBJ2-3
cdr3_aa: CASGLEGDTQYF
cdr3_nt: TGTGCTAGTGGTTTGGAGGGGGATACGCAGTATTTT

d_call: TRBD1
clone_size: NA
v_call: TRBV19
j_call: TRBJ1-2
cdr3_aa: CASSNTGTGVNYGYTF
cdr3_nt: TGTGCCAGTAGTAATACCGGGACAGGGGTTAACTATGGCTACACCTTC

d_call: TRBD1
clone_size: NA
v_call: TRBV11-2
j_call: TRBJ2-7
cdr3_aa: CASKQGAGYEQYF
cdr3_nt: TGTGCCAGCAAACAGGGGGCTGGGTACGAGCAGTACTTC

d_call: NA
clone_size: NA
v_call: TRBV5-5
j_call: TRBJ2-6
cdr3_aa: CASSFLGASSGANVLTF
cdr3_nt: TGTGCCAGCAGCTTTCTGGGGGCGAGCTCTGGGGCCAACGTCCTGACTTTC

d_call: TRBD1
clone_size: NA
v_call: TRBV5-4
j_call: TRBJ2-1
cdr3_aa: CASSLWDSSYNEQFF
cdr3_nt: TGTGCCAGCAGCTTGTGGGACAGCTCCTACAATGAGCAGTTCTTC

d_call: TRBD1
clone_size: NA
v_call: TRBV18
j_call: TRBJ1-4
cdr3_aa: CASSQGGTALNEKLFF
cdr3_nt: TGTGCCAGCTCACAAGGGGGGACAGCCCTTAATGAAAAACTGTTTTTT

d_call: TRBD1
clone_size: NA
v_call: TRBV5-1
j_call: TRBJ1-4
cdr3_aa: CASSLAGTANEKLFF
cdr3_nt: TGCGCCAGCAGCTTAGCCGGGACAGCTAATGAAAAACTGTTTTTT

d_call: TRBD1
clone_size: NA
v_call: TRBV19
j_call: TRBJ1-2
cdr3_aa: CASIGTAVVYAF
cdr3_nt: TGTGCCAGTATTGGGACAGCCGTCGTCTACGCCTTC

d_call: TRBD1
clone_size: NA
v_call: TRBV28
j_call: TRBJ1-1
cdr3_aa: CASSIGTVMNTEAFF
cdr3_nt: TGTGCCAGCAGTATCGGGACAGTGATGAACACTGAAGCTTTCTTT

d_call: NA
clone_size: NA
v_call: TRBV12-5
j_call: TRBJ1-2
cdr3_aa: CASGPRDLGYGYTF
cdr3_nt: TGTGCTAGTGGTCCCCGGGATCTCGGCTATGGCTACACCTTC

d_call: NA
clone_size: NA
v_call: TRBV28
j_call: TRBJ1-6
cdr3_aa: CASSFRVSGGTPLHF
cdr3_nt: TGTGCCAGCAGTTTTCGGGTATCGGGCGGGACACCCCTCCACTTT

d_call: NA
clone_size: NA
v_call: TRBV19
j_call: TRBJ1-5
cdr3_aa: CASSIVADSQPQHF
cdr3_nt: TGTGCCAGTAGTATTGTTGCAGACAGCCAGCCCCAGCATTTT